Below, 17 T cell receptor beta chains from the same sample are listed, as sequenced in a study of OX40 agonist ivuxolimab in advanced cancers. Sequencing was performed with immunoSEQ multiplex PCR; in TCRdb, only in-frame clones are kept and a portion is missing. The data hold about 82,000 clones, with 70% to 90% observed a single time. The specimen was CD4+ or CD8+ T cells sorted from blood, collected in a trial of the OX40 agonist ivuxolimab. Every receptor here comes from an adult with an advanced solid tumor such as melanoma, head and neck, liver or kidney cancer.

The chain has TRBV7-8 and TRBJ2-4; D assignment may be TRBD1 or TRBD2 (6 bases each). The CDR3 has 16 amino acids. CDR1 is SGHVS, CDR2 FQNEAQ, per germline. The ends were cut back, 11 bases at V and 6 bases at J, with 26 bases in the middle. The CDR3 region has the DNA TGTGCCTCCCAGCTTATAGGGGGGTATGGGGTAAACATTCAGTACTTC. It codes for CASQLIGGYGVNIQYF.

This clone was seen once. The V gene is TRBV4-2, the J gene TRBJ2-1, with 8 bases fitting TRBD1. V lost 1 base and J lost 4; bases outside the gene matches: 3. This CDR3 contains 15 residues. From germline, CDR1 is LGHNA and CDR2 YNFKEQ. The CDR3 sequence: CASSQGQGSYNEQFF. The CDR3 DNA sequence: TGTGCCAGCAGCCAAGGACAGGGGAGTTACAATGAGCAGTTCTTC.

The chain has TRBV7-9 and TRBJ2-2; 9 bases line up with TRBD1. The CDR3 consists of 16 residues. Germline lookup yields CDR1 SEHNR and CDR2 FQNEAQ (reference sequence). The V gene end was trimmed by 6 bases and the J gene end by 0 bases; junction bases not matched to a gene: 5. For the CDR3, the DNA is TGTGCCAGCAGGAGACAGGGGGTGGCGAACACCGGGGAGCTGTTTTTT. It is translated as CASRRQGVANTGELFF. Full variable domain (remainder filled in from reference TRBV7-9 and TRBJ2-2): DTGVSQNPRHKITKRGQNVTFRCDPISEHNRLYWYRQTLGQGPEFLTYFQNEAQLEKSRLLSDRFSAERPKGSFSTLEIQRTEQGDSAMYLCASRRQGVANTGELFFGEGSRLTVL.

J is TRBJ1-2 and V is TRBV29-1; 11 nucleotides align to TRBD1. Trimming took 6 bases from V and 3 from J; bases not matched to a gene: 9. The CDR3 runs to 15 residues. The V gene's germline CDR1 is SQVTM and CDR2 ANQGSEA. Written as DNA, the CDR3 is TGCAGCGTCCAAAAGGGACAGGGGGGTGACTATGGCTACACCTTC. Translating it yields CSVQKGQGGDYGYTF.

The chain combines TRBV4-3 with TRBJ2-7, with D unclear. V was shortened by 0 bases and J by 2 bases, with 11 bases between the two germline ends. CDR1 and CDR2 from the germline V gene are LGHNA and YSLEER. CDR3 length: 15 residues. The CDR3: CASSQDSWNTYEQYF. CDR3 bases: TGCGCCAGCAGCCAAGATTCATGGAACACCTACGAGCAGTACTTC.

This clone was observed once. V and J are TRBV9 and TRBJ1-4; possible D gene TRBD1, 5 bases. The V gene's germline CDR1 is SGDLS and CDR2 YYNGEE. The CDR3 runs 14 residues. Trimming removed 2 bases at V and 8 bases at J, with 13 bases between. CDR3 loop: CASSVGQGPEKLFF. The CDR3 DNA reads TGTGCCAGCAGCGTGGGGCAGGGCCCAGAAAAACTGTTTTTT.

The chain recombines TRBV29-1 with TRBJ1-1, with D unresolved. The length of the CDR3 is 14 residues. Germline assignment: CDR1 SQVTM and CDR2 ANQGSEA. The germline V and J ends were trimmed by 4 bases and 0 bases, with 12 bases remaining between them. CDR3 bases: TGCAGCGTTGTAGTACAGCCCATGAACACTGAAGCTTTCTTT. This encodes CSVVVQPMNTEAFF.

This chain connects TRBV7-9 to TRBJ1-2; 10 positions match TRBD1. The CDR3 has 15 residues. The V segment lost 5 bases and the J segment 1 base; nucleotides outside the gene matches: 4. The germline gives CDR1 SEHNR, CDR2 FQNEAQ (reference sequence). This CDR3 reads CASSLGTGVNYGYTF. The CDR3 DNA sequence: TGTGCCAGCAGCCTTGGGACAGGGGTTAACTATGGCTACACCTTC.

This clone has just a few counts. The rearrangement joins TRBV7-2 to TRBJ1-5; D gene ambiguous. With 3 bases removed from V and 3 bases from J, the gap between germline ends came to 6 bases. CDR1 is SGHTA and CDR2 is FQGNSA in the germline V gene. There are 13 residues in the CDR3. The CDR3 is CASSFGDNQPQHF. The CDR3, as DNA: TGTGCCAGCAGCTTTGGAGACAATCAGCCCCAGCATTTT.

The chain uses TRBV7-9 and TRBJ1-1, with D unclear. This CDR3 is 15 amino acids long. Trimming cost V 1 base and J 1 base, with 10 bases left between them. Germline V lookup: CDR1 SEHNR, CDR2 FQNEAQ (reference sequence). The CDR3 DNA reads as TGTGCCAGCAGCTTAGGTTCCCCGCCGAACACTGAAGCTTTCTTT. This sequence encodes CASSLGSPPNTEAFF.

The V and J genes are TRBV9 and TRBJ2-7; 8 nucleotides match TRBD1. The junction had 22 bases not matched to a gene; V was cut back by 2 bases and J by 6 bases. In germline, CDR1 is SGDLS, CDR2 YYNGEE. This CDR3 contains 19 residues. CDR3 residues: CASSVCFSGTGKRSSEQYF. The CDR3 coding sequence is TGTGCCAGCAGCGTGTGCTTTTCCGGGACAGGAAAAAGGAGTAGCGAGCAGTACTTC.

The rearrangement uses TRBV2 and TRBJ1-2; the D is unclear. Germline V gives CDR1 SNHLY, CDR2 FYNNEI. The CDR3 has 13 residues. V was cut by 8 bases and J by 4 bases, with 14 bases left in between. This chain's CDR3 is CASCFTVPYGYTF. The CDR3 DNA follows: TGTGCCAGCTGTTTCACAGTACCCTATGGCTACACCTTC.

The CDR3 region has the DNA TGTGCCAGCAGCTTGGCCGGAGGGTGGTCAGAGACCCAGTACTTC. The encoded protein is CASSLAGGWSETQYF. The chain links TRBV5-5 to TRBJ2-5; TRBD2 is a possible D gene (6 bases). Between the trimmed V and J ends, which lost 0 bases and 4 bases, there was a span of 13 bases. CDR1 is SGHKS and CDR2 is YYEKEE in the germline V gene (reference sequence). CDR3 length: 15 residues. Combining the CDR3 with reference TRBV5-5 and TRBJ2-5 gives the whole variable domain DAGVTQSPTHLIKTRGQQVTLRCSPISGHKSVSWYQQVLGQGPQFIFQYYEKEERGRGNFPDRFSARQFPNYSSELNVNALLLGDSALYLCASSLAGGWSETQYFGPGTRLLVL.

This chain connects TRBV5-1 to TRBJ1-1; 8 bases map to TRBD1. This CDR3 spans 15 amino acids. The trim removed 4 bases at V and 1 base at J, leaving 6 bases unmatched. Germline V CDR1 and CDR2: SGHRS, YFSETQ. CDR3 sequence (DNA): TGCGCCAGCAGCCCCCGGGACAGGACGAACACTGAAGCTTTCTTT. Protein sequence: CASSPRDRTNTEAFF.

The rearrangement joins TRBV11-2 to TRBJ1-6; D is perhaps TRBD1 (5 bases). V was shortened by 6 bases and J by 9 bases, with 15 bases between the two germline ends. The CDR3 consists of 14 residues. The V gene's germline CDR1 is SGHAT and CDR2 FQNNGV. CDR3 region: CASRPQGTGSPLHF. CDR3 nucleotides: TGTGCCAGCAGACCCCAGGGTACTGGTTCACCCCTCCACTTT.

This clone was seen just once. CDR3: CSASDNEQFF. The CDR3 DNA sequence: TGCAGTGCAAGTGATAATGAGCAGTTCTTC. This chain uses TRBV20-1 with TRBJ2-1; D is undetermined. The V gene's germline CDR1 is DFQATT and CDR2 SNEGSKA (reference sequence). The CDR3 is 10 amino acids. The V end was cut by 6 bases, the J end by 7 bases, with 7 bases between.

The chain links TRBV7-9 to TRBJ2-5, with TRBD1 matching 8 bases. Per germline, CDR1 SEHNR and CDR2 FQNEAQ (reference sequence). J gave up 1 base and V 5 bases, and 9 bases lay outside the gene matches. This CDR3 is built from 16 residues. The CDR3 coding sequence is TGTGCCAGCAGCGCCCGCGCGGACAGGGTCCAAGAGACCCAGTACTTC. The encoded protein is CASSARADRVQETQYF.